The 29 T cell receptor beta chains listed next were all sequenced from one sample in a study of shared clonotypes between healthy human individuals. Profiling relied on immunoSEQ multiplex PCR, and the TCRdb table lists in-frame clones only, not all of them. The table includes about 1 million clones, around 75% detected once. The sequenced sample was memory CD4+ T cells sorted from blood. Subset of the sample: CD45RA-negative fraction. The receptor source for this set is a man between 18 and 35 years old in good health.

The chain uses TRBV11-2 and TRBJ2-1; D is uncertain. V was clipped by 3 bases and J by 12 bases, with 9 bases between them. CDR1 is SGHAT, CDR2 FQNNGV, per germline. The CDR3 has 11 residues. CDR3 region: CASSFSARQFF. Here the CDR3 DNA reads TGTGCCAGCAGCTTTTCCGCGAGGCAGTTCTTC.

This chain uses TRBV10-1 with TRBJ2-3; a weak D match, TRBD2 (5 bases). This CDR3 has 13 amino acids. V gave up 2 bases and J gave up 6 bases, with 9 bases separating them. Germline V gene lookup returns CDR1 WNHNN and CDR2 SYGVQD (reference sequence). DNA of the CDR3: TGCGCCAGCAGTGAGAGAGGAGGTGATACGCAGTATTTT. Protein sequence: CASSERGGDTQYF.

About this clone itself: A read error is possible here, since a much larger clone lies one base away. The chain joins TRBV10-3 to TRBJ2-1; 8 nucleotides agree with TRBD2. CDR3 size: 13 residues. The germline gives CDR1 ENHRY, CDR2 SYGVKD. The ends lost 10 bases at V and 0 bases at J; junction bases unmatched: 2. CDR3 coding DNA: TGTGCCAGCAGCGGGGGCTCCTACAATGAGCAGTTCTTC. Amino acid sequence: CASSGGSYNEQFF.

The rearrangement uses TRBV10-2 and TRBJ2-2; 11 nucleotides line up with TRBD2. The CDR3 runs to 14 residues. J was trimmed by 6 bases and V by 6 bases; bases with no gene match: 3. Per germline, CDR1 WSHSY and CDR2 SAAADI. The CDR3 sequence: CASSPSGRSGELFF. CDR3 DNA sequence: TGCGCCAGCAGCCCTAGCGGGAGGTCCGGGGAGCTGTTTTTT.

This rearrangement joins TRBV5-4 to TRBJ2-5, with TRBD2 identical over 7 bases. The CDR3 runs 18 residues. V was clipped by 2 bases and J by 4 bases; unmatched bases: 17. The germline gives CDR1 SGHNT, CDR2 YYREEE (reference sequence). The CDR3 here is CASSLSPPKGRAVETQYF. The CDR3 region has the DNA TGTGCCAGCAGCTTAAGCCCCCCCAAAGGGAGGGCCGTAGAGACCCAGTACTTC.

The chain links TRBV7-8 to TRBJ1-5; TRBD1 is a possible D gene (6 bases). In germline, CDR1 is SGHVS, CDR2 FQNEAQ. The CDR3 is 16 amino acids. Trimming pared 5 bases from V and 1 base from J, leaving 15 bases between. CDR3: CASSPQGIPSNQPQHF. The CDR3 region has the DNA TGTGCCAGCAGCCCTCAGGGGATCCCGAGCAATCAGCCCCAGCATTTT.

This clone showed up many times. The chain employs TRBV29-1 and TRBJ1-1; possible D gene TRBD1, 6 bases. Germline-derived CDR1 and CDR2 are SQVTM and ANQGSEA. The CDR3 is made up of 14 amino acids. Trimming took off 5 bases at V and 0 bases at J, with 13 bases between the two ends. The CDR3 bases are TGCAGCGTTATTCGGGGGGGCGTGAACACTGAAGCTTTCTTT. It is translated as CSVIRGGVNTEAFF.

This clone is a singleton in its sample. Distinct nucleotide sequences in the sample also encode this CDR3. The V and J genes are TRBV6-5 and TRBJ1-1; D uncertain. The CDR3 contains 13 residues. Trimming removed 0 bases at V and 7 bases at J, with 9 bases between. Germline V lookup: CDR1 MNHEY, CDR2 SVGAGI. As DNA, the CDR3 is TGTGCCAGCAGTTACTCAGGCAGGAGTGAAGCTTTCTTT. This gives the protein CASSYSGRSEAFF.

The chain joins TRBV6-1 to TRBJ2-1; 10 bases fit TRBD2. CDR1 MNHNS and CDR2 SASEGT come from the germline V gene. This CDR3 has 15 residues. The trim removed 8 bases at V and 9 bases at J, leaving 13 bases unmatched. The CDR3 loop is CASCLRLAGDGEQFF. CDR3 coding DNA: TGTGCCAGCTGTTTGCGCCTAGCGGGAGATGGTGAGCAGTTCTTC.

Notes on this clone: A far larger clone is off by one base, so a read error is likely. V and J are TRBV25-1 and TRBJ1-5, with D possibly TRBD1 on 5 matching bases. The CDR3 extends over 14 amino acids. V was pared by 3 bases and J by 3 bases, with 9 bases between. Germline CDR1 and CDR2: MGHDK and SYGVNS. CDR3 in amino acids: CASSEAGINQPQHF. For the CDR3, the DNA is TGTGCCAGCAGTGAGGCAGGGATCAATCAGCCCCAGCATTTT.

The chain is built from TRBV7-2 and TRBJ1-3; no clear D. V was pared by 1 base and J by 4 bases, with 11 bases between. CDR1 is SGHTA and CDR2 is FQGNSA in the germline V gene. This CDR3 has 15 amino acids. CDR3 bases: TGTGCCAGCAGCTTAGTATCGTTGAGGGGAAACACCATATATTTT. Amino acid sequence: CASSLVSLRGNTIYF.

In this sample, this clone turned up once. The V gene is TRBV7-6, the J gene TRBJ2-2; no clear D. CDR1 SGHVS and CDR2 FNYEAQ come from the germline V gene. Trimming left V 2 bases short and J 6 bases short, with 10 bases between. The CDR3 runs to 14 residues. The CDR3 DNA reads as TGTGCCAGCAGCTTATCAATAAAGGCCGGGGAGCTGTTTTTT. This encodes CASSLSIKAGELFF. Combining the CDR3 with reference TRBV7-6 and TRBJ2-2 gives the whole variable domain GAGVSQSPRYKVTKRGQDVALRCDPISGHVSLYWYRQALGQGPEFLTYFNYEAQQDKSGLPNDRFSAERPEGSISTLTIQRTEQRDSAMYRCASSLSIKAGELFFGEGSRLTVL.

As to this clone: Other DNA sequences of this sample code for an identical CDR3. The V call is TRBV28, the J call TRBJ1-2; D uncertain. Looked up from germline, CDR1 is MDHEN and CDR2 is SYDVKM. The CDR3 consists of 13 residues. V was cut by 5 bases and J by 4 bases, with 11 bases left in between. The chain's CDR3 is CASSPGKGYGYTF. The DNA of the CDR3 is TGTGCCAGCAGTCCCGGGAAGGGCTATGGCTACACCTTC.

The rearrangement links TRBV5-1 to TRBJ2-4; D unclear. Germline V gene data show CDR1 as SGHRS and CDR2 as YFSETQ. Trimming stripped 1 base from V and 1 base from J, with 6 bases between. CDR3 length equals 14 residues. The DNA for the CDR3 is TGCGCCAGCAGCTTGAGCGAGGCCAAAAACATTCAGTACTTC. Translation gives CASSLSEAKNIQYF.

V is TRBV18 and J is TRBJ1-1, with D unresolved. Trimming removed 1 base from V and 6 bases from J, with 9 bases in between. Germline-derived CDR1 and CDR2 are KGHSH and LQKENI. The CDR3 is made up of 13 amino acids. The CDR3 DNA is TGTGCCAGCTCACCACACCCCCTGCCTGAAGCTTTCTTT. Translating gives CASSPHPLPEAFF.

This chain joins TRBV27 and TRBJ1-1; D gene ambiguous. Germline V gene sequence: CDR1 MNHEY, CDR2 SMNVEV (reference sequence). V was trimmed by 4 bases and J by 1 base, leaving 16 bases between them. The CDR3 is made up of 16 amino acids. The CDR3 DNA is TGTGCCAGCAGTTCCGCCAACAGTGTTTCGAACACTGAAGCTTTCTTT. This encodes CASSSANSVSNTEAFF.

This chain uses TRBV4-1 with TRBJ2-1; D perhaps matches TRBD2 (6 bases). The CDR3 extends over 16 amino acids. The V gene lost 0 bases and the J gene lost 10 bases, with 19 bases spanning the gap. Germline values: CDR1 MGHRA, CDR2 YSYEKL. CDR3 region: CASSQDLAGLSREQFF. In DNA form, the CDR3 reads TGCGCCAGCAGCCAAGATTTGGCGGGACTCTCCCGGGAGCAGTTCTTC.

In nucleotides, the CDR3 is TGTGCCAGCGATCCCGACTCCTATAATTCACCCCTCCACTTT. Translation: CASDPDSYNSPLHF. The V and J genes are TRBV6-1 and TRBJ1-6; no clear D gene. The CDR3 is 14 residues long. Trimming took 8 bases from V and 0 from J, leaving 8 bases between them. CDR1 is MNHNS, CDR2 SASEGT, per germline.

Details on this clone: Additional DNA sequences in this sample encode the identical CDR3. J is TRBJ2-3 and V is TRBV7-9, with D uncertain. Between the trimmed V and J ends, which lost 6 bases and 5 bases, there was a span of 9 bases. Germline CDR1 and CDR2: SEHNR and FQNEAQ (reference sequence). The CDR3 consists of 12 residues. CDR3 sequence reads: CASSFKGDTQYF. The DNA of the CDR3 is TGTGCCAGCAGTTTCAAGGGAGATACGCAGTATTTT. The complete variable domain, with remaining parts taken from reference TRBV7-9 and TRBJ2-3, reads DTGVSQNPRHKITKRGQNVTFRCDPISEHNRLYWYRQTLGQGPEFLTYFQNEAQLEKSRLLSDRFSAERPKGSFSTLEIQRTEQGDSAMYLCASSFKGDTQYFGPGTRLTVL.

V is TRBV6-4 and J is TRBJ1-2, with 7 nucleotides matching TRBD1. Germline loops: CDR1 MRHNA, CDR2 SNTAGT. Unmatched junction bases numbered 17, after V lost 5 bases and J lost 8 bases. The CDR3 loop spans 16 amino acids. CDR3 in amino acids: CASSNSGGQSFLGYTF. DNA for the CDR3: TGTGCCAGCAGTAACAGCGGGGGACAGAGTTTTTTGGGCTACACCTTC.

V gene TRBV10-1 combines with J gene TRBJ2-1; 9 bases are a match to TRBD2. J gave up 5 bases and V 6 bases, and 11 bases lay outside the gene matches. This CDR3 spans 16 amino acids. Germline V gene sequence: CDR1 WNHNN, CDR2 SYGVQD (reference sequence). CDR3 in amino acids: CASRTFGTSFDNEQFF. In DNA, the CDR3 is TGCGCCAGCAGAACTTTCGGGACTAGCTTCGACAATGAGCAGTTCTTC.

This chain links TRBV6-1 with TRBJ2-7; 9 nucleotides agree with TRBD1. Germline V CDR1 and CDR2: MNHNS, SASEGT. After removal of 10 bases from V and 5 bases from J, the junction contained 12 bases not matched to a gene. The CDR3 is 14 residues long. The DNA of the CDR3 is TGTGCCATCGTCCACCGGGACAGGGTGCACGAGCAGTACTTC. It codes for CAIVHRDRVHEQYF.

The chain links TRBV27 to TRBJ1-1; weak D call: TRBD1 (5 bases). From germline, CDR1 is MNHEY and CDR2 SMNVEV (reference sequence). This CDR3 is built from 16 residues. The V end lost 2 bases, the J end lost 4 bases, and 17 bases lay between the germline ends. The CDR3 region has the DNA TGTGCCAGCAGTTTAAGGGACCCCCGGTTGGGCACTGAAGCTTTCTTT. This encodes CASSLRDPRLGTEAFF.

The sample holds one count of this clone. The chain employs TRBV2 and TRBJ2-2, with a tentative D call TRBD2 (6 bases). CDR1 is SNHLY, CDR2 FYNNEI, per germline. V dropped 8 bases and J dropped 5 bases, with 21 bases sitting between them. The CDR3 runs to 16 residues. CDR3 sequence: CASGEARRVKTGELFF. Here the CDR3 DNA reads TGTGCCAGCGGGGAGGCTCGCAGGGTTAAGACCGGGGAGCTGTTTTTT.

This chain links TRBV7-9 with TRBJ2-5; TRBD1 or TRBD2 may be the D gene (5 bases each). The CDR3 loop spans 14 amino acids. Germline values: CDR1 SEHNR, CDR2 FQNEAQ (reference sequence). Trimming left V 0 bases short and J 5 bases short, with 10 bases between. For the CDR3, the DNA is TGTGCCAGCAGCTTAGCAGGGGACGGGGAGACCCAGTACTTC. Amino acids: CASSLAGDGETQYF.

The CDR3 bases are TGTGCCACCGGACAGTACACTGAAGCTTTCTTT. Its protein is CATGQYTEAFF. J is TRBJ1-1 and V is TRBV10-3, with a possible D match to TRBD1 (6 bases). The germline CDR1 and CDR2 sequences are ENHRY and SYGVKD. The CDR3 contains 11 residues. Deletions cut 10 bases from V and 3 bases from J, with 9 bases between.

The CDR3 reads CASRPTGPPGQFF. The CDR3 region has the DNA TGTGCCAGCAGACCGACCGGGCCCCCGGGGCAGTTCTTC. This chain connects TRBV7-2 to TRBJ2-1; D gene ambiguous. Trimming took 6 bases from V and 12 from J, leaving 18 bases between them. The CDR3 spans 13 residues. The V gene's germline CDR1 is SGHTA and CDR2 FQGNSA.

The CDR3 loop reads CASSGYQKETQYF. In DNA, the CDR3 is TGTGCCAGCAGTGGATATCAGAAAGAGACCCAGTACTTC. This chain uses TRBV2 with TRBJ2-5; D uncertain. Germline V gene data show CDR1 as SNHLY and CDR2 as FYNNEI. The V gene lost 4 bases and the J gene lost 3 bases, with 9 bases spanning the gap. The CDR3 consists of 13 residues.

The V gene is TRBV5-4, the J gene TRBJ1-1, with D possibly TRBD1 on 6 matching bases. V was cut by 2 bases and J by 8 bases, with 13 bases left in between. The CDR3 runs to 13 residues. CDR1 and CDR2 from the germline V gene are SGHNT and YYREEE (reference sequence). This CDR3 is CASSFVDRDEAFF. CDR3 DNA: TGTGCCAGCAGCTTCGTGGACAGAGACGAAGCTTTCTTT.